This TCR beta chain was profiled in a study of beta chain features in type 1 diabetes. On the study more broadly: All samples yielded roughly 110 million examined sorted cells.

The V gene's germline CDR1 is LGHNA and CDR2 YSLEER. Trimming removed 0 bases from V and 2 bases from J, with 11 bases in between. The CDR3 loop spans 15 amino acids. Concerning this clone: Its specificity is not known.

Findings and caveats of the study: cDNA-based sequencing might over-represent cells highly expressing TCR. Equally in patients and controls, PCR might preferentially amplify shorter templates. In every one of the four CD4+ subsets, TCRB CDR3s were moderately but significantly shorter in Type 1 diabetes patients.

The authors reverse transcribed all of the isolated RNA, so sequencing captured expressed TCRB transcripts. The protocol was immunoSEQ multiplex PCR, while the TCRdb copy is restricted to in-frame clones and leaves out a portion. In the table there are hundreds of thousands of clones, about 14% of which are singletons. The clonotype comes from a man aged 18 to 30 with type 1 diabetes. This chain joins TRBV4-3 and TRBJ2-7; unclear D gene. Sequenced: naive CD4+ T cells from blood. The CDR3 region is CASSQDVRVTYEQYF. The DNA for the CDR3 is TGCGCCAGCAGCCAAGATGTACGGGTCACCTACGAGCAGTACTTC.